This T cell receptor (beta chain) was retrieved from a study of T cell responses to AZD1222 COVID-19 vaccine. A word on this clone: Its antigen is not identified.

The CDR3 is 14 residues long. The germline V gene has CDR1 MRHNA and CDR2 SNTAGT. Trimming stripped 8 bases from V and 1 base from J, with 12 bases between. Findings and caveats of the study: Repertoire collection took place solely once the T cell response had peaked. White British ancestry dominated among donors, who included more females, and clonal diversity was possibly underestimated. Among AZD1222 vaccinees, only six or seven were seropositive at baseline. Nearly half of unique spike-specific TCRs reportedly avoided B.1.351 and B.1.1.7 mutated regions.

Using immunoSEQ multiplex PCR, the repertoire was profiled, and TCRdb retains in-frame clones only, with some absent. The sample carries some 120,000 clones, approximately 88% recorded once. The sample consisted of peripheral blood, taken on day 0 of AZD1222 vaccination. The rearrangement joins TRBV6-4 to TRBJ1-3; TRBD1 is a possible D gene (6 bases). The receptor comes from an adult in good health. CDR3 sequence: CASLQGWSGNTIYF. The CDR3 DNA reads TGTGCCAGCCTACAGGGCTGGTCTGGAAACACCATATATTTT.